The text below deals with one TCR beta chain. The PCR made use of 60 Vbeta and 13 Jbeta primers. TCRdb's copy holds only in-frame clones and misses some; the assay was immunoSEQ multiplex PCR. The repertoire holds fewer than 150,000 clones, with around 76% as singletons. The entry originates in a study of cytomegalovirus exposure and HLA in healthy donors. The V gene's germline CDR1 is SGHTA and CDR2 FQGNSA. The length of the CDR3 is 14 residues. V gave up 3 bases and J gave up 0 bases, with 8 bases separating them. This clonotype was sampled from a man in his late teens or twenties in good health and CMV-seronegative. The sample taken for sequencing was PBMCs. The chain links TRBV7-2 to TRBJ1-1; D possibly corresponds to TRBD1 (6 bases). Here the CDR3 DNA reads TGTGCCAGCAGCTTTTGGGGGCTGAACACTGAAGCTTTCTTT. Translating gives CASSFWGLNTEAFF.